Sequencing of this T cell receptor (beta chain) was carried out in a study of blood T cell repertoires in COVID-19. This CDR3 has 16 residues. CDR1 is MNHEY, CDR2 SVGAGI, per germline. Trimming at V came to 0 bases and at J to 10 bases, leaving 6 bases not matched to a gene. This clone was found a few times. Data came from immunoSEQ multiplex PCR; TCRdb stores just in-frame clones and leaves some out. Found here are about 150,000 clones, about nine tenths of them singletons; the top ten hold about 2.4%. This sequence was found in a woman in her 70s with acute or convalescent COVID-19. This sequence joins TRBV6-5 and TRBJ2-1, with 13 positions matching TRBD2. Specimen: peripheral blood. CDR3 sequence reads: CASSYSRTSGGKEQFF. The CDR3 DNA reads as TGTGCCAGCAGTTACTCGCGGACTAGCGGGGGCAAAGAGCAGTTCTTC.